This is a list of T cell receptor beta chains from one sample in a study of cytomegalovirus exposure and HLA in healthy donors. The assay was immunoSEQ multiplex PCR, and TCRdb's table has in-frame clones only and misses some. The sample shows 90,000 to 130,000 clones, roughly 83% of them seen only once. Sequenced: PBMCs. Receptor source: a woman younger than 35 in good health and CMV-seropositive. Both conserved end residues are part of each CDR3. D genes are given only for firm matches. Rows may omit the clone size; those that give it use once, few, many or a size class.

clone_size,cdr3_length,j_call,v_call,d_call,cdr3_aa,cdr3_nt
-,14,TRBJ1-6,TRBV18,-,CASSPRGLDSPLHF,TGTGCCAGCTCACCAAGGGGGTTGGATTCACCCCTCCACTTT
-,14,TRBJ2-7,TRBV9,TRBD2,CASSVGASGYEQYF,TGTGCCAGCAGCGTAGGGGCTAGCGGCTACGAGCAGTACTTC
-,13,TRBJ2-7,TRBV5-6,-,CASSLENTYEQYF,TGTGCCAGCAGCTTAGAGAATACCTACGAGCAGTACTTC
-,12,TRBJ1-2,TRBV19,-,CASSMELYGYTF,TGTGCCAGTAGTATGGAGCTCTATGGCTACACCTTC
-,14,TRBJ2-5,TRBV5-1,-,CASSPDFGAETQYF,TGCGCCAGCAGCCCCGATTTTGGGGCTGAGACCCAGTACTTC
-,13,TRBJ1-5,TRBV30,-,CAWSVAGGQPQHF,TGTGCCTGGAGTGTTGCGGGTGGTCAGCCCCAGCATTTT
-,16,TRBJ2-7,TRBV5-4,TRBD2,CASSLGTSGGGYEQYF,TGTGCCAGCAGCTTGGGGACTAGCGGGGGAGGCTACGAGCAGTACTTC
-,15,TRBJ1-2,TRBV7-8,-,CASSLRDSIAIGYTF,TGTGCCAGCAGCCTCCGGGACTCCATCGCTATTGGCTACACCTTC
-,15,TRBJ2-5,TRBV27,TRBD2,CASRGLAGGSETQYF,TGTGCCAGCAGGGGACTAGCGGGAGGTTCAGAGACCCAGTACTTC
-,14,TRBJ1-1,TRBV18,-,CASSEQGRNTEAFF,TGTGCCAGCTCAGAACAGGGACGGAACACTGAAGCTTTCTTT
-,15,TRBJ2-1,TRBV5-1,TRBD1,CASTGTGGSYNEQFF,TGCGCCAGCACCGGGACAGGGGGCTCCTACAATGAGCAGTTCTTC
-,16,TRBJ2-2,TRBV11-2,TRBD2,CASSLWLAGATGELFF,TGTGCCAGCAGCTTGTGGCTAGCGGGCGCTACCGGGGAGCTGTTTTTT
-,15,TRBJ2-7,TRBV9,TRBD2,CASSAFSGSSYEQYF,TGTGCCAGCAGCGCCTTTAGCGGGAGCTCCTACGAGCAGTACTTC
once,15,TRBJ1-2,TRBV5-1,TRBD1,CASSLAWTGVDGYTF,TGCGCCAGCAGCTTGGCCTGGACAGGGGTGGACGGCTACACCTTC
once,14,TRBJ1-2,TRBV5-1,-,CASSPTQGYYGYTF,TGCGCCAGCAGCCCGACGCAGGGGTACTATGGCTACACCTTC
few,14,TRBJ2-7,TRBV19,TRBD1,CASSIGQVNYEQYF,TGTGCCAGTAGTATCGGACAGGTCAACTACGAGCAGTACTTC
-,15,TRBJ1-2,TRBV11-2,TRBD1,CAGSSTGGFNYGYTF,TGTGCCGGCAGCTCGACAGGGGGATTCAACTATGGCTACACCTTC
few,15,TRBJ2-1,TRBV5-4,TRBD2,CASSTGLAGAGEQFF,TGTGCCAGCAGCACGGGACTAGCGGGAGCGGGTGAGCAGTTCTTC
-,16,TRBJ1-5,TRBV27,TRBD1,CASSFIGQGSNQPQHF,TGTGCCAGCAGTTTTATTGGACAGGGAAGCAATCAGCCCCAGCATTTT
once,14,TRBJ1-1,TRBV5-1,-,CASSWRTANTEAFF,TGCGCCAGCAGCTGGAGGACAGCGAACACTGAAGCTTTCTTT
-,11,TRBJ1-2,TRBV11-2,-,CASSQGFGYTF,TGTGCCAGCAGCCAGGGCTTTGGCTACACCTTC
-,15,TRBJ2-7,TRBV6-5,-,CASSRDAVSSYEQYF,TGTGCCAGCAGTCGCGATGCGGTAAGCTCCTACGAGCAGTACTTC
-,14,TRBJ1-1,TRBV19,-,CASSIGSEHTEAFF,TGTGCCAGTAGTATAGGCAGCGAGCACACTGAAGCTTTCTTT
-,12,TRBJ1-3,TRBV6-5,-,CATAGAGNTIYF,TGTGCCACGGCAGGGGCTGGAAACACCATATATTTT
few,14,TRBJ2-1,TRBV9,-,CASSVGIADNEQFF,TGTGCCAGCAGCGTAGGAATAGCGGACAATGAGCAGTTCTTC
-,19,TRBJ2-1,TRBV15,TRBD2,CATSTTGTSGSLRYNEQFF,TGTGCCACCAGCACCACCGGGACTAGCGGGAGCCTCAGATACAATGAGCAGTTCTTC
-,14,TRBJ1-1,TRBV11-3,-,CASSSLQGNTEAFF,TGTGCCAGCAGCTCCCTGCAGGGGAACACTGAAGCTTTCTTT
-,14,TRBJ1-1,TRBV7-3,TRBD1,CASSSQTGETEAFF,TGTGCCAGCAGCTCCCAAACAGGGGAGACTGAAGCTTTCTTT
-,16,TRBJ2-3,TRBV9,TRBD2,CASSVQREQVGDTQYF,TGTGCCAGCAGCGTTCAGCGGGAGCAGGTGGGGGATACGCAGTATTTT
-,13,TRBJ2-3,TRBV28,-,CASNLPGTDTQYF,TGTGCCAGCAACCTCCCAGGCACAGATACGCAGTATTTT
-,15,TRBJ1-1,TRBV6-1,-,CASSDVGLSNTEAFF,TGTGCCAGCAGTGATGTGGGCCTCTCGAACACTGAAGCTTTCTTT
few,14,TRBJ1-2,TRBV5-4,TRBD1,CASSSPTGEFSYTF,TGTGCCAGCAGCTCGCCGACAGGGGAGTTTAGCTACACCTTC
-,14,TRBJ1-2,TRBV4-1,-,CASSQVSGVNGYTF,TGCGCCAGCAGCCAAGTGTCGGGGGTAAATGGCTACACCTTC
-,14,TRBJ2-3,TRBV4-2,-,CASSQDLVSDTQYF,TGTGCCAGCAGCCAAGATCTCGTGTCTGATACGCAGTATTTT
-,14,TRBJ1-6,TRBV10-1,-,CASSESREISPLHF,TGCGCCAGCAGTGAGTCGAGGGAAATTTCACCCCTCCACTTT
-,17,TRBJ1-4,TRBV11-1,-,CASSLAYVSGALTKLFF,TGTGCCAGCAGCTTAGCGTATGTGTCAGGGGCCCTGACAAAACTGTTTTTT
-,18,TRBJ1-5,TRBV28,-,CASTPGGPTWFSNQPQHF,TGTGCCAGCACCCCCGGGGGGCCCACCTGGTTTAGCAATCAGCCCCAGCATTTT
few,16,TRBJ2-1,TRBV7-6,TRBD2,CASSPRRGTSDNEQFF,TGTGCCAGCAGCCCACGCCGAGGGACTAGCGACAATGAGCAGTTCTTC
-,14,TRBJ2-2,TRBV7-9,-,CASSSAATTGELFF,TGTGCCAGCTCCTCTGCGGCGACCACCGGGGAGCTGTTTTTT
-,14,TRBJ1-4,TRBV5-8,TRBD1,CASSLDRGQEKLFF,TGTGCCAGCAGCTTGGACAGGGGACAAGAAAAACTGTTTTTT